This T cell receptor (beta chain) was recovered during a study of beta chain features in type 1 diabetes. Every single donor gave one heparinised blood draw, and these averaged approximately 120 mL. Sorting of CD4+ naive, central memory, regulatory and stem cell-like memory cells was performed via CD45RO/CCR7/CD25/CD127/CD95/CD27. Every isolated RNA sample was fully reverse transcribed, so sequencing captured expressed TCRB transcripts. Some clones are missing from TCRdb's copy, which holds only in-frame ones; the method was immunoSEQ multiplex PCR. Among about 130,000 clones listed, about 10% were seen once. Material for sequencing was central memory CD4+ T cells from blood. This receptor was taken from a man aged 18 to 30 in good health.

In DNA, the CDR3 is TGTGCCAGCAGCCAAGTCGGGTCCCCTAACGTTGAGCAGTTCTTC. Translation: CASSQVGSPNVEQFF. The V call is TRBV4-2, the J call TRBJ2-1; D call uncertain. Trimming left V 1 base short and J 9 bases short, with 16 bases between. Germline loops: CDR1 LGHNA, CDR2 YNFKEQ. This CDR3 spans 15 amino acids.